This passage covers 15 T cell receptor beta chains from one sample sequenced in a study of CD8+ T cells in alopecia areata. Sample treatment: oral pan-JAK inhibitor, 5-10 mg twice daily. The authors extracted RNA and reverse transcribed it into cDNA as the sequencing template. Sequenced by immunoSEQ multiplex PCR; TCRdb stores in-frame clones only, minus some. This table holds 110,000 to 150,000 clones, less than 70% found once. This material consisted of CD8+ T cells sorted from blood, taken at week 4, from a patient treated with tofacitinib. Receptors originate from a human donor with alopecia areata.

This clone was observed once. The chain is built from TRBV4-3 and TRBJ2-3, with unresolved D. CDR3 length: 15 amino acids. Germline-derived CDR1 and CDR2 are LGHNA and YSLEER. V shed 3 bases and J shed 2 bases, with 12 bases lying between them. The CDR3 protein is CASSQDDGSTDTQYF. The CDR3 DNA is TGCGCCAGCAGCCAGGACGATGGCTCCACAGATACGCAGTATTTT.

This clone was seen a few times. This chain uses TRBV4-1 with TRBJ2-1; 7 bases fit TRBD2. Germline CDR1 reads MGHRA; CDR2 reads YSYEKL. The CDR3 has 13 residues. Unmatched junction bases numbered 1, after V lost 1 base and J lost 7 bases. CDR3: CASSQVGRNEQFF. In DNA form, the CDR3 reads TGCGCCAGCAGCCAAGTCGGGAGGAATGAGCAGTTCTTC.

In DNA form, the CDR3 reads TGTGCCTGGACAGACGCTCGAGGTCGTTGGGGCACCTTC. Translated: CAWTDARGRWGTF. The rearrangement links TRBV30 to TRBJ1-2; no clear D gene. Trimming took off 4 bases at V and 13 bases at J, with 22 bases between the two ends. The CDR3 loop spans 13 amino acids. Germline CDR1 GTSNPN, CDR2 SVGIG (reference sequence).

This clone was seen more than once but under ten times. The chain has TRBV27 and TRBJ2-1, with TRBD2 matching 12 bases. V dropped 3 bases and J dropped 5; count of bases not matched to a gene: 5. CDR1 MNHEY and CDR2 SMNVEV come from the germline V gene (reference sequence). The CDR3 contains 16 residues. The CDR3 coding sequence is TGTGCCAGCAGTTTCCTCCTAGCGGGGGGGCACAATGAGCAGTTCTTC. Residues: CASSFLLAGGHNEQFF.

The V gene is TRBV29-1, the J gene TRBJ1-2; the match to TRBD1 covers 7 bases. V shed 7 bases and J 3 bases; nucleotides not matched to a gene: 8. Germline V gives CDR1 SQVTM, CDR2 ANQGSEA. There are 13 residues in the CDR3. CDR3: CSAYRGSYYGYTF. CDR3 nucleotides: TGCAGCGCCTACAGGGGCTCCTACTATGGCTACACCTTC.

DNA for the CDR3: TGTGCCAGCAGTGCACTCGGGGACCGAGGAATTAGCAATCAGCCCCAGCATTTT. Translated, it gives CASSALGDRGISNQPQHF. The chain has TRBV27 and TRBJ1-5, with D possibly TRBD1 on 5 matching bases. Trimming removed 5 bases from V and 0 bases from J, with 20 bases in between. Germline V gene lookup returns CDR1 MNHEY and CDR2 SMNVEV (reference sequence). CDR3 length: 18 amino acids.

This clone was recorded a few times. The gene calls are TRBV29-1 and TRBJ2-1; D might be TRBD1 or TRBD2, each matching 6 bases. Germline CDR1 and CDR2: SQVTM and ANQGSEA. Trimming stripped 2 bases from V and 2 bases from J, with 13 bases between. The CDR3 is made up of 15 amino acids. The DNA for the CDR3 is TGCAGCGTTGAAAAATGGGGGGACACCTACAATGAGCAGTTCTTC. Encoded protein: CSVEKWGDTYNEQFF.

This clone was seen more than once but under ten times. J is TRBJ2-1 and V is TRBV7-9; a weak D match, TRBD1 (6 bases). The CDR3 has 16 amino acids. Germline values: CDR1 SEHNR, CDR2 FQNEAQ (reference sequence). Deletions cut 0 bases from V and 2 bases from J, with 11 bases between. CDR3 region: CASSLAVTGPYNEQFF. The CDR3 DNA reads TGTGCCAGCAGCTTAGCGGTGACAGGCCCCTACAATGAGCAGTTCTTC.

The chain has TRBV6-5 and TRBJ2-2, with 7 bases matching TRBD1. CDR1 is MNHEY, CDR2 SVGAGI, per germline. CDR3 size: 15 residues. The trim removed 2 bases at V and 3 bases at J, leaving 3 bases unmatched. CDR3 in amino acids: CASSYLGQDTGELFF. Written as DNA, the CDR3 is TGTGCCAGCAGTTACCTCGGACAGGACACCGGGGAGCTGTTTTTT.

This clone was seen more than once but under ten times. V usage is TRBV5-4 and J usage is TRBJ2-6; TRBD1 matches at 9 bases. The trim removed 1 base at V and 7 bases at J, leaving 12 bases unmatched. The CDR3 is 18 residues long. Germline V gene sequence: CDR1 SGHNT, CDR2 YYREEE (reference sequence). CDR3 protein: CASSLTGQGPLGANVLTF. The CDR3 bases are TGTGCCAGCAGCTTGACGGGACAGGGACCCCTAGGTGCCAACGTCCTGACTTTC.

The chain links TRBV13 to TRBJ2-1; possible D gene TRBD2, 6 bases. The CDR3 contains 12 residues. Germline V gives CDR1 PRHDT, CDR2 FYEKMQ (reference sequence). Trimming stripped 1 base from V and 9 bases from J, with 7 bases between. CDR3: CASSLVGGEQFF. In DNA, the CDR3 is TGTGCCAGCAGCTTAGTCGGGGGTGAGCAGTTCTTC.

The sample holds a few counts of this clone. The chain uses TRBV29-1 and TRBJ2-7; 9 nucleotides align to TRBD1. Trimming removed 4 bases from V and 3 bases from J; junction bases left unmatched: 13. Per germline, CDR1 SQVTM and CDR2 ANQGSEA. This CDR3 has 16 amino acids. Here the CDR3 reads CSVAGDRGFEGYEQYF. The CDR3, as DNA: TGCAGCGTTGCGGGAGACAGGGGGTTTGAGGGCTACGAGCAGTACTTC.

The chain links TRBV29-1 to TRBJ2-3, with 9 positions matching TRBD2. CDR3 length: 14 amino acids. V shed 7 bases and J 0 bases; nucleotides not matched to a gene: 5. Germline CDR1 reads SQVTM; CDR2 reads ANQGSEA. This CDR3 reads CSARTSASTDTQYF. The DNA for the CDR3 is TGCAGCGCTAGGACTAGCGCTAGCACAGATACGCAGTATTTT.

The gene calls are TRBV30 and TRBJ1-5; D is perhaps TRBD1 (6 bases). V shed 0 bases and J shed 6 bases, with 24 bases lying between them. The length of the CDR3 is 18 residues. In germline, CDR1 is GTSNPN, CDR2 SVGIG (reference sequence). This CDR3 is CAWSVVSGGARLAQPQHF. CDR3 DNA: TGTGCCTGGAGTGTCGTATCGGGGGGCGCGAGGCTGGCTCAGCCCCAGCATTTT.

The CDR3 nucleotides read TGCGCCAGCAACGTAACCCCGGAGACCCAGTACTTC. Protein: CASNVTPETQYF. The chain uses TRBV5-1 and TRBJ2-5; D gene unclear. V lost 6 bases and J 5 bases, leaving 11 bases between the germline ends. This CDR3 spans 12 amino acids. Per germline, CDR1 SGHRS and CDR2 YFSETQ.